The present entry profiles one T cell receptor (beta chain) with its context. This clone was recorded a few times. The antigen this receptor binds is unknown. No much larger clone exists at a distance of one base, and base qualities are not known. Its CDR3 holds 13 amino acids, cysteine through phenylalanine. Of all the DNA, just the CDR3 is kept, 39 bases in frame from base 1. V gives up 6 bases and J gives up 5 bases, and the segment between their germline ends measures 13 bases. This specimen comes from a study of blood T cell repertoires in COVID-19 (dated by TCRdb to the early 2020s). With respect to the entire study: Samples covering the acute and convalescent phases of COVID-19 were provided by collaborators in the United States, Italy and Spain. Deeply sampled blood TCRbeta repertoires from subjects exposed to, actively infected with, or recovered from COVID-19 were included in the dataset. The prospective study material was composed of cDNA or gDNA derived from T cells, B-cell-depleted T cells, or PBMCs. Samples were obtained from the ongoing ImmuneRACE study (first 160 participants) and from some 1,300 subjects provided by 6 global collaborators. Where available, HLA class I and class II types were taken from metadata supplied by the sample provider and were not determined by assay-based typing. The repertoires were released in a freely available public database intended as a resource for research on the immune response to SARS-CoV-2. Nearly every sample came with metadata listing a de-identified subject ID, COVID-19 status, age in years and sex. General conclusions and limits of the study: How much clinical and demographic metadata was included differed by source and by participant, and the metadata was provided uncurated.

TCRbeta CDR3 regions were amplified from genomic DNA using the immunoSEQ Assay, a bias-controlled multiplex PCR. The original pipeline was this. The number of nucleated cells in each sample was estimated by amplification of reference gene primers within the assay. To quantify the absolute abundance of each unique TCRbeta CDR3 rearrangement, sequence reads were collapsed and filtered. For each sample, productive Simpson clonality was calculated as the square root of Simpson's diversity index over productive rearrangements. Sourced from immuneACCESS, this table was stored by TCRdb with only in-frame sequences that have V and J called. A share of the clones is absent; for the studies checked, an unresolved V gene accounts for under half, and the remainder has no known explanation. That table supplies the V and J calls and clone size; D and trimming were determined from the DNA. The sample records around 130,000 clones, more than 70% of which are singletons. About 1.3% of the sample goes to the ten largest clones.

Each collaborating institution followed its own protocols to collect whole blood in K2EDTA tubes. For TCRbeta analysis, collaborator samples were shipped as frozen whole blood, as isolated PBMCs, or as DNA extracted from either sample type. This TCR came from a man aged 55 to 70 with acute or convalescent COVID-19. Recombination linked TRBV12-3 or TRBV12-4 to TRBJ1-2; the D gene is perhaps TRBD1, on 6 matching bases. Sequenced: peripheral blood. The CDR3 reads as follows: CASSPGQGYGYTF. The sequenced DNA: TGTGCCAGCAGCCCGGGACAAGGATATGGCTACACCTTC.